A single sample gave rise to the 5 T cell receptor beta chains below, sequenced in a study of cytomegalovirus exposure and HLA in healthy donors. The PCR employed 60 Vbeta primers together with 13 Jbeta primers. This table comes from immunoSEQ multiplex PCR, and its TCRdb copy is limited to in-frame clones, with some not included. The profile covers roughly 110,000 clones, with around 77% appearing a single time and 5.4% taken by the ten largest. Sequencing was performed on PBMCs. Receptors originate from a woman aged 25 to 45 in good health and CMV-seropositive.

This chain links TRBV30 with TRBJ2-5, with a weak D call TRBD2 (7 bases). The germline V gene encodes CDR1 GTSNPN and CDR2 SVGIG (reference sequence). This CDR3 is 14 amino acids long. Trimming left V 2 bases short and J 5 bases short, with 15 bases between. The CDR3 sequence is CAWSPTRGGETQYF. The DNA for the CDR3 is TGTGCCTGGAGTCCAACAAGGGGGGGGGAGACCCAGTACTTC.

The chain links TRBV5-4 to TRBJ2-5; 8 nucleotides line up with TRBD2. The J call is doubtful: the DNA matches TRBJ2-7 better. The CDR3 consists of 17 residues. In germline, CDR1 is SGHNT, CDR2 YYREEE (reference sequence). DNA of the CDR3: TGTGCCAGCAGTTGTTCGGGAGGGGATTGCGGGGTCTACGAGCAGTACTTC. This translates into CASSCSGGDCGVYEQYF.

V gene TRBV19 combines with J gene TRBJ1-1; 9 bases fit TRBD1. Germline values: CDR1 LNHDA, CDR2 SQIVND (reference sequence). The length of the CDR3 is 13 residues. V was clipped by 6 bases and J by 6 bases; unmatched bases: 5. In DNA, the CDR3 is TGTGCCAGTAGACGGGACAGGGTATCTGAAGCTTTCTTT. Translating gives CASRRDRVSEAFF.

The chain joins TRBV27 to TRBJ2-7; D is undetermined. V lost 2 bases, J lost 0 bases, and 8 bases lay in between. Germline V gene data show CDR1 as MNHEY and CDR2 as SMNVEV (reference sequence). The CDR3 is made up of 14 amino acids. CDR3 residues: CASSLHGSSYEQYF. CDR3 in DNA: TGTGCCAGCAGTTTACACGGGTCCTCCTACGAGCAGTACTTC.

This clone was observed a few times. The CDR3 is CASLGGVNTDTQYF. As DNA, the CDR3 is TGTGCCAGCCTGGGAGGGGTGAACACAGATACGCAGTATTTT. V gene TRBV2 combines with J gene TRBJ2-3; 7 bases fit TRBD2. The germline V gene encodes CDR1 SNHLY and CDR2 FYNNEI. Trimming removed 8 bases from V and 2 bases from J; junction bases left unmatched: 7. The length of the CDR3 is 14 residues. Filled out from reference TRBV2 and TRBJ2-3, the complete variable domain reads EPEVTQTPSHQVTQMGQEVILRCVPISNHLYFYWYRQILGQKVEFLVSFYNNEISEKSEIFDDQFSVERPDGSNFTLKIRSTKLEDSAMYFCASLGGVNTDTQYFGPGTRLTVL.